The clone carrying this T cell receptor (beta chain) has just a few counts. This sample was taken from a study of T cells after yellow fever vaccination. TCRdb processed the 5' RACE reads anew with MiXCR; each CDR3 protein has one entry. Among a few hundred thousand distinct CDR3 sequences listed, approximately 13% were seen once. This TCR derives from a man aged 25 to 40 who received the YFV17D yellow fever vaccine. Source: CD4+ T cells sorted from PBMCs, taken 45 days after the yellow fever booster vaccination.

CDR3: CASSLAPLSGGEDTQYF. The CDR3 DNA sequence: TGTGCCAGCAGCTTAGCCCCCCTTAGCGGGGGGGAAGATACGCAGTATTTT. The rearrangement links TRBV7-2 to TRBJ2-3, with TRBD2 identical over 11 bases. J lost 5 bases, V lost 0 bases, and 7 bases had no gene match. CDR3 length equals 17 residues. Germline CDR1 SGHTA, CDR2 FQGNSA. Drawing the rest from reference TRBV7-2 and TRBJ2-3, the complete variable domain is GAGVSQSPSNKVTEKGKDVELRCDPISGHTALYWYRQSLGQGLEFLIYFQGNSAPDKSGLPSDRFSAERTGGSVSTLTIQRTQQEDSAVYLCASSLAPLSGGEDTQYFGPGTRLTVL.